These T cell receptor beta chains were read from a single sample in a study of blood T cell repertoires in COVID-19. Profiling relied on immunoSEQ multiplex PCR, and the TCRdb table lists in-frame clones only, not all of them. Here the sample spans about 52,000 clones, roughly nine tenths being singletons. Sequencing was performed on peripheral blood. These receptors came from a man between 60 and 75 years old with active COVID-19. The CDR3 runs from the conserved cysteine through the conserved F or W. The order of the fields is D gene, V gene, clone size, J gene, CDR3 protein, CDR3 DNA. The D gene is left open where the match is weak. For some rows the clone size is stated as once, few or many, or as a class when expanded; others skip it.

>TRBD1|TRBV5-6|-|TRBJ2-3
CASSRTGEADTQYF
TGTGCCAGCAGCAGGACAGGGGAGGCAGATACGCAGTATTTT
>TRBD1|TRBV28|-|TRBJ1-2
CASTDRGYGYTF
TGTGCCAGCACCGACAGGGGATATGGCTACACCTTC
>TRBD1|TRBV7-2|once|TRBJ1-6
CASSPRDRVHNSPLHF
TGTGCCAGCAGCCCTCGGGACAGGGTGCATAATTCACCCCTCCACTTT
>TRBD1|TRBV29-1|-|TRBJ1-1
CSVEEGALTEAFF
TGCAGCGTTGAGGAGGGGGCGCTCACTGAAGCTTTCTTT
>TRBD1|TRBV18|-|TRBJ2-5
CASSSDRAGETQYF
TGTGCCAGCTCATCTGACAGGGCCGGGGAGACCCAGTACTTC
>TRBD2|TRBV11-3|-|TRBJ2-7
CASSSGLAGEQYF
TGTGCCAGCAGCTCCGGACTAGCGGGAGAGCAGTACTTC
>-|TRBV5-8|-|TRBJ2-2
CASSPIRVSTGELFF
TGTGCCAGCAGCCCAATCAGGGTTAGCACCGGGGAGCTGTTTTTT
>TRBD1|TRBV5-3|-|TRBJ2-2
CARSRDGTADTGELFF
TGTGCCAGAAGTCGTGACGGGACAGCGGACACCGGGGAGCTGTTTTTT
>TRBD1|TRBV7-2|-|TRBJ2-7
CASSLDRGRSYEQYF
TGTGCCAGCAGCTTAGACAGGGGGCGGTCCTACGAGCAGTACTTC
>-|TRBV28|-|TRBJ1-2
CASSLGQIAGYTF
TGTGCCAGCAGTCTCGGACAGATAGCTGGCTACACCTTC
>TRBD2|TRBV5-5|-|TRBJ2-7
CASSLSGTGLYEQYF
TGTGCCAGCAGCTTGAGCGGGACCGGCCTCTACGAGCAGTACTTC
>-|TRBV5-1|-|TRBJ2-1
CASSSGSGWSYNEQFF
TGCGCCAGCAGCTCCGGAAGCGGGTGGTCGTACAATGAGCAGTTCTTC
>-|TRBV4-1|-|TRBJ1-6
CASSQPPRGFNSPLHF
TGCGCCAGCAGCCAACCCCCGCGGGGGTTTAATTCACCCCTCCACTTT
>TRBD1|TRBV7-2|-|TRBJ1-6
CASSSPGGYSPLHF
TGTGCCAGCAGCTCACCAGGGGGCTATTCACCCCTCCACTTT
>-|TRBV7-2|-|TRBJ2-1
CASSLGQGNEQFF
TGTGCCAGCAGCTTAGGTCAGGGGAATGAGCAGTTCTTC
>-|TRBV19|-|TRBJ2-2
CASSIGGYTGELFF
TGTGCCAGTAGTATAGGGGGCTACACCGGGGAGCTGTTTTTT
>-|TRBV6-1|-|TRBJ2-2
CASSEPGRGTGELFF
TGTGCCAGCAGTGAACCTGGTAGAGGTACCGGGGAGCTGTTTTTT
>TRBD1|TRBV4-3|-|TRBJ1-2
CASSPTGDYYGYTF
TGCGCCAGCAGCCCAACAGGGGACTACTATGGCTACACCTTC
>TRBD2|TRBV7-9|-|TRBJ2-7
CASSLQGGGSYEQYF
TGTGCCAGCAGCTTGCAAGGCGGGGGGTCCTACGAGCAGTACTTC
>TRBD2|TRBV19|-|TRBJ2-1
CASSMFAGVSYNEQFF
TGTGCCAGTAGTATGTTTGCGGGAGTCTCCTACAATGAGCAGTTCTTC
>-|TRBV12-3/TRBV12-4|-|TRBJ2-7
CASSPDSYEQYF
TGTGCCAGCAGCCCGGACAGTTACGAGCAGTACTTC
>-|TRBV15|-|TRBJ1-6
CATSRSLTGLHNSPLHF
TGTGCCACCAGCAGATCCCTAACGGGACTGCATAATTCACCCCTCCACTTT
>-|TRBV7-9|medium-sized|TRBJ1-5
CASSARVDIGPQHF
TGTGCCAGCAGCGCCCGGGTGGATATCGGGCCCCAGCATTTT
>-|TRBV7-3|-|TRBJ2-3
CASSLTLGADTQYF
TGTGCCAGCAGCTTAACGCTAGGAGCAGATACGCAGTATTTT
>TRBD2|TRBV7-2|-|TRBJ2-3
CASSSRGGRAGGDTQYF
TGTGCCAGCAGCTCCAGGGGCGGGAGGGCCGGTGGGGATACGCAGTATTTT
>-|TRBV7-2|once|TRBJ1-5
CASSDSINQPQHF
TGTGCCAGCAGTGACAGCATCAATCAGCCCCAGCATTTT
>-|TRBV6-5|-|TRBJ2-1
CASSWGDNEQFF
TGTGCCAGCAGTTGGGGGGACAATGAGCAGTTCTTC
>-|TRBV7-2|few|TRBJ1-5
CASSVTAYSNQPQHF
TGTGCCAGCAGCGTGACAGCATATAGCAATCAGCCCCAGCATTTT
>TRBD1|TRBV6-5|-|TRBJ2-2
CASSHGDRITGELFF
TGTGCCAGCAGCCACGGGGACAGAATCACCGGGGAGCTGTTTTTT
>-|TRBV24-1|once|TRBJ2-1
CATSDPLSYNEQFF
TGTGCCACCAGTGACCCCCTTTCCTACAATGAGCAGTTCTTC
>TRBD2|TRBV7-3|-|TRBJ2-7
CASSLGPGRAGVSYEQYF
TGTGCCAGCAGCTTGGGGCCGGGGAGAGCGGGAGTCTCCTACGAGCAGTACTTC
>TRBD2|TRBV18|-|TRBJ2-7
CASSPSGASSYEQYF
TGTGCCAGCTCACCTAGCGGGGCGAGCTCCTACGAGCAGTACTTC
>-|TRBV7-8|-|TRBJ1-1
CASSWGENTEAFF
TGTGCCAGCAGCTGGGGGGAGAACACTGAAGCTTTCTTT
>-|TRBV28|-|TRBJ1-2
CASSLPGGGSYGYTF
TGTGCCAGCAGTTTACCCGGGGGGGGTTCCTATGGCTACACCTTC
>TRBD2|TRBV7-2|-|TRBJ2-1
CASSLGTSREQFF
TGTGCCAGCAGCTTAGGGACTAGCCGTGAGCAGTTCTTC